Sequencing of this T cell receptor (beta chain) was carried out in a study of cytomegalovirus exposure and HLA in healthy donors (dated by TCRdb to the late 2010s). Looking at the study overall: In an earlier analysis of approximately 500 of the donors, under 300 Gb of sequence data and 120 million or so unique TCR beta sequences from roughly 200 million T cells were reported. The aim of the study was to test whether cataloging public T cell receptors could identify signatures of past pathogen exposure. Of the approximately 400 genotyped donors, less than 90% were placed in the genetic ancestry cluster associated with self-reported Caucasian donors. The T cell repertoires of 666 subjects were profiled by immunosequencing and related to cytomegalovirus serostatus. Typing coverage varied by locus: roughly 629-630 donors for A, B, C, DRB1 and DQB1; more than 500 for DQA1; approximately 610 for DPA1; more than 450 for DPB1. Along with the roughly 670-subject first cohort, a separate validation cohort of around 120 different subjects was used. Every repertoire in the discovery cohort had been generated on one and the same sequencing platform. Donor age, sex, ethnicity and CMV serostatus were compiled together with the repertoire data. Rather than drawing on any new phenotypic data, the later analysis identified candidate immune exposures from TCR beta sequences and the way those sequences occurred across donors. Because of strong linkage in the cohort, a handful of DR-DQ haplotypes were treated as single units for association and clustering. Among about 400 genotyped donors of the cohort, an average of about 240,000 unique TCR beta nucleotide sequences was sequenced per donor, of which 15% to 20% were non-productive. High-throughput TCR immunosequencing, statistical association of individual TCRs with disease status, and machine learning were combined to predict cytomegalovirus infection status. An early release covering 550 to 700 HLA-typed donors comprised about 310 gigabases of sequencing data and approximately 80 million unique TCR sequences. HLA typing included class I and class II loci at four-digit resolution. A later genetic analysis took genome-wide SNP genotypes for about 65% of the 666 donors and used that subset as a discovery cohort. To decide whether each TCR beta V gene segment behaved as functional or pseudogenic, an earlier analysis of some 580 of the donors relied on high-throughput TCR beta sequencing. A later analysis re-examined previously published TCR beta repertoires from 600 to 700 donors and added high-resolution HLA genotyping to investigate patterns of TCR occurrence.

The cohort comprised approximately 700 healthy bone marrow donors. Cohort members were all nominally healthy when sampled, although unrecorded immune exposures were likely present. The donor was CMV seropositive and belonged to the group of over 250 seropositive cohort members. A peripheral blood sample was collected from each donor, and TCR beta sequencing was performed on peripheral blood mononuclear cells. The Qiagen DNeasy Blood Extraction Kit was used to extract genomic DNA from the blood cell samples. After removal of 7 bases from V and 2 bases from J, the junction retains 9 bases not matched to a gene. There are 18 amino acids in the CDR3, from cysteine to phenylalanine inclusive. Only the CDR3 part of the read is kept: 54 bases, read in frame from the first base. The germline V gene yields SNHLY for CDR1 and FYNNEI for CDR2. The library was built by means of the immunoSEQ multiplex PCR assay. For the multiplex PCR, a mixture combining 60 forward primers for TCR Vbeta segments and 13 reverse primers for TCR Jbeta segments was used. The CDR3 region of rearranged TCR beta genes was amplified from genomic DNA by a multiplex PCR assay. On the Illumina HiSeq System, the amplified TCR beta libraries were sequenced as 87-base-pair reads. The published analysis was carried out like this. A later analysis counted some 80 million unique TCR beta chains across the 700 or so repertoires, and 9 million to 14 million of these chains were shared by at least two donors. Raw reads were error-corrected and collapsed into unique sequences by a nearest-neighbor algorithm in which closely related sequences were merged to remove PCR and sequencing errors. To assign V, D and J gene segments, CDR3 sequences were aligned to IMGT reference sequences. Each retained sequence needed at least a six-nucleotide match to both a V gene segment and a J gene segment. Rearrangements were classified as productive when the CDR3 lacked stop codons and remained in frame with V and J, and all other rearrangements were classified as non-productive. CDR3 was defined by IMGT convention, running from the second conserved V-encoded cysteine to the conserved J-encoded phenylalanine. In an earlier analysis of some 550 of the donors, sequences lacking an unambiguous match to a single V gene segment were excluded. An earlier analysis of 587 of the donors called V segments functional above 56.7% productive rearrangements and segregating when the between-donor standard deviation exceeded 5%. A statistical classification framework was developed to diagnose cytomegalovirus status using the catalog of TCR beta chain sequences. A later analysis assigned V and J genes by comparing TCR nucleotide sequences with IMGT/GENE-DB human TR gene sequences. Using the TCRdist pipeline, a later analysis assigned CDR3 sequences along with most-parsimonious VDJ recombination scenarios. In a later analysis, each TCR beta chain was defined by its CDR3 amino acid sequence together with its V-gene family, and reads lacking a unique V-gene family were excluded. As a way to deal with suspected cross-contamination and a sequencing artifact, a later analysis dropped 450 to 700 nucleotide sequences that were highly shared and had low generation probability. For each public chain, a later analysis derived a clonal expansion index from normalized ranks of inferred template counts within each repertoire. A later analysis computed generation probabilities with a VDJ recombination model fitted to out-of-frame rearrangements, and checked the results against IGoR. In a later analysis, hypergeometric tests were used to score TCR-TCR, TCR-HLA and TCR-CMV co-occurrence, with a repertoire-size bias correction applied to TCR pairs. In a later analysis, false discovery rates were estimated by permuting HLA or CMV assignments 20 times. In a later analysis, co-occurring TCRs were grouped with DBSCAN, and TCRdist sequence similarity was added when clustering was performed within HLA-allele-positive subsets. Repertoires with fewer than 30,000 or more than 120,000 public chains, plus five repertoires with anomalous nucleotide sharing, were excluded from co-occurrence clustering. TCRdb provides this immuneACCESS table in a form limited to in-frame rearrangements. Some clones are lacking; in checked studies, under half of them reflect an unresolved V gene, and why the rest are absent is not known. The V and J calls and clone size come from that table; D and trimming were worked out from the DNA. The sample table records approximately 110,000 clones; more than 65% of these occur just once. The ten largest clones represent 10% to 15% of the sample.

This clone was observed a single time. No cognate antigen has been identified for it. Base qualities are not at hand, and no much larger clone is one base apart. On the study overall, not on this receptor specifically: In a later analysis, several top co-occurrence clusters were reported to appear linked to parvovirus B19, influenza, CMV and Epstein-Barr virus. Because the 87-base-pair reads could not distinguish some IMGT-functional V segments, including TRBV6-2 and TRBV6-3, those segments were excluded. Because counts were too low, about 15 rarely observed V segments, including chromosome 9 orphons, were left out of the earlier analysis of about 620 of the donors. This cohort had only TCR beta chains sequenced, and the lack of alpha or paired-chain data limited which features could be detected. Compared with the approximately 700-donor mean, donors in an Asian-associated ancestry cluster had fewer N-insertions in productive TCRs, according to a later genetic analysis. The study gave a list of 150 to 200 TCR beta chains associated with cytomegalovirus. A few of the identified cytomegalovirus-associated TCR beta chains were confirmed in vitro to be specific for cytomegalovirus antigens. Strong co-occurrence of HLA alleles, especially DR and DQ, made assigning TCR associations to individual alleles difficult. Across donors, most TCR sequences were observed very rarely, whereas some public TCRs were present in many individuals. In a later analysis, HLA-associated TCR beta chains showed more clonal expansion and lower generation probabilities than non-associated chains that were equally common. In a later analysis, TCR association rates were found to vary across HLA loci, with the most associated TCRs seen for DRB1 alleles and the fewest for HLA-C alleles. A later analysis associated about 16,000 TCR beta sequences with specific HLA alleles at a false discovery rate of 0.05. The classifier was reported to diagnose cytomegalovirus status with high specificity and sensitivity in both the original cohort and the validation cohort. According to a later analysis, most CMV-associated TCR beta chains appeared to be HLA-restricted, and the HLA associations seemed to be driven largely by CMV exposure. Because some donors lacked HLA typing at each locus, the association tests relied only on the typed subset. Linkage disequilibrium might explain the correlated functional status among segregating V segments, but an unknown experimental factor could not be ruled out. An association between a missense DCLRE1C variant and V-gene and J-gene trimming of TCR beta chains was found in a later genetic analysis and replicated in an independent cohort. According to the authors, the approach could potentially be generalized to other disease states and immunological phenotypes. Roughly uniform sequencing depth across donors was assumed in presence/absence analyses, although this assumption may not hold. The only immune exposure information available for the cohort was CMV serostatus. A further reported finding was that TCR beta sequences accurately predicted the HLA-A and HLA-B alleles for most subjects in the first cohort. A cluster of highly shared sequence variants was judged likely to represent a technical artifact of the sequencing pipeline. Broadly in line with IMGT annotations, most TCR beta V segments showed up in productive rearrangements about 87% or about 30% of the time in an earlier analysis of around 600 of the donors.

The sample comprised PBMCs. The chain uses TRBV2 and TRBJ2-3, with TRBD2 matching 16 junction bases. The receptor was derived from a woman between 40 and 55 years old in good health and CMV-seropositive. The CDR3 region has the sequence CASKRGLAGGPHTDTQYF. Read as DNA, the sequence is TGTGCCAGCAAGAGGGGACTAGCGGGAGGGCCACACACAGATACGCAGTATTTT.